This T cell receptor (beta chain) was found in a study of blood T cell repertoires in COVID-19. For the study at large: COVID-19 samples collected from the United States, Italy and Spain covered acute and convalescent phases. T cells, B-cell-depleted T cells, or PBMCs supplied cDNA or gDNA.

Per the study methods: For nucleated cells, counts were estimated from reference gene primer amplification. Here immunoSEQ multiplex PCR was the method, and the copy in TCRdb shows in-frame clones only, minus some. That table is the source of V, J and clone size, and D and trimming were worked out from the DNA. Here the sample spans roughly 100,000 clones, approximately 72% being singletons. The CDR3 consists of 16 residues. Germline CDR1 is SGHRS and CDR2 is YFSETQ. V shed 4 bases, J shed 1 base, and the junction held 10 bases outside the gene matches. Sequencing used peripheral blood. The receptor was isolated from a woman between 65 and 79 years old with acute or convalescent COVID-19. The J gene is TRBJ2-5, the V gene TRBV5-1, with 7 bases matching TRBD2. The CDR3 coding sequence is TGCGCCAGCAGCGATACTAGCGAGGGCCCCCAAGAGACCCAGTACTTC. Encoded protein: CASSDTSEGPQETQYF.